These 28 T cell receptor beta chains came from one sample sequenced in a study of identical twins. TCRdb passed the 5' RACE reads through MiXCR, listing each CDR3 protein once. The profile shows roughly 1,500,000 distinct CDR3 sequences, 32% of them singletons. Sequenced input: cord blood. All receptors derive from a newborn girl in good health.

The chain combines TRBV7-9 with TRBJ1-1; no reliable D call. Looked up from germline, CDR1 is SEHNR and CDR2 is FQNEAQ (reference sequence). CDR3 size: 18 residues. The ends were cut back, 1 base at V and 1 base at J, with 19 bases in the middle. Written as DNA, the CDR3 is TGTGCCAGCAGCTTAGACGGGCCCACCACCAGGCCGAACACTGAAGCTTTCTTT. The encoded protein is CASSLDGPTTRPNTEAFF.

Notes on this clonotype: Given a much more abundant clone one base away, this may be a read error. CDR3 in DNA: TGCAGTGCTAGTCTAGCGCGGTTAAGCTCCTACGAGCAGTACTTC. Its translation is CSASLARLSSYEQYF. The chain couples TRBV20-1 to TRBJ2-7; D may be TRBD2 (6 bases). The CDR3 contains 15 residues. Germline-derived CDR1 and CDR2 are DFQATT and SNEGSKA (reference sequence). Trimming took 3 bases from V and 0 from J, leaving 15 bases between them.

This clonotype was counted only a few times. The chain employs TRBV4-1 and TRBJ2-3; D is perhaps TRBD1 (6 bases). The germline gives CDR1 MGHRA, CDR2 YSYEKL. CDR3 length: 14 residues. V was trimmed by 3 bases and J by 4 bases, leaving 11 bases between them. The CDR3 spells CASSQSNRADTQYF. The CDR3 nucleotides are TGCGCCAGCAGCCAGTCGAACAGGGCAGATACGCAGTATTTT.

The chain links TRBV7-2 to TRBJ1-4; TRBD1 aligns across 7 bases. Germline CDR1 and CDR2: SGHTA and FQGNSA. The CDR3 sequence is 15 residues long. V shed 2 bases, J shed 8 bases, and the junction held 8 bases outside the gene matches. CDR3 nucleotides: TGTGCCAGCAGCTTACGGACAGGTGACAGGGAAAAACTGTTTTTT. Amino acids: CASSLRTGDREKLFF.

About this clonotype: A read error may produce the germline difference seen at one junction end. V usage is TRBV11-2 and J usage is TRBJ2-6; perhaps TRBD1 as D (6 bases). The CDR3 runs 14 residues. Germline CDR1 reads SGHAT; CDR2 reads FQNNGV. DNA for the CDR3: TGTGCCAGCAGCCGGACAGTTGGGGCCAACGCCCTGACTTTC. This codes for CASSRTVGANALTF.

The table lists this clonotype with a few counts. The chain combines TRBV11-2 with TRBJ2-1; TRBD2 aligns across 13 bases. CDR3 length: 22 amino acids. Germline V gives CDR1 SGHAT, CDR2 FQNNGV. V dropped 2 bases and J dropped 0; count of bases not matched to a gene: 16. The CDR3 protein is CASSLRPTSGRAIQSSYNEQFF. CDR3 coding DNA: TGTGCCAGCAGCTTACGTCCTACTAGCGGGAGGGCCATACAAAGCTCCTACAATGAGCAGTTCTTC.

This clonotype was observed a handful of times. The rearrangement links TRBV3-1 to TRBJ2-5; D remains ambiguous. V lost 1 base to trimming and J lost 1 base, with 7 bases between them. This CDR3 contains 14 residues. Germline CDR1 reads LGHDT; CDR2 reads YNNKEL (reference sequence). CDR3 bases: TGTGCCAGCAGCCAAGTTCAATCCCAAGAGACCCAGTACTTC. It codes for CASSQVQSQETQYF.

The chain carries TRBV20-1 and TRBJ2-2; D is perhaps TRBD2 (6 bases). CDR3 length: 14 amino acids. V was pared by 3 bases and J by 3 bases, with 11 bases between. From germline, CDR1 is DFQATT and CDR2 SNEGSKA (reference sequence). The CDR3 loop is CSASPGRDTGELFF. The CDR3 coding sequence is TGCAGTGCTAGCCCCGGGAGAGACACCGGGGAGCTGTTTTTT.

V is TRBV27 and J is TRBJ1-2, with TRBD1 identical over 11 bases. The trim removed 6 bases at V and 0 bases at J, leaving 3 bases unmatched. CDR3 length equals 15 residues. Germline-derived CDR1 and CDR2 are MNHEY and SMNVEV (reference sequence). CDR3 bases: TGTGCCAGCAGGATGGGACAGGGGGCTAACTATGGCTACACCTTC. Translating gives CASRMGQGANYGYTF.

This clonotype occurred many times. In DNA, the CDR3 is TGCAGCGTCTCTGGGGGCATCACGGATACGCAGTATTTT. It specifies CSVSGGITDTQYF. The gene calls are TRBV29-1 and TRBJ2-3; a weak D match, TRBD1 (6 bases). V lost 6 bases to trimming and J lost 6 bases, with 16 bases between them. This CDR3 spans 13 amino acids. Germline V lookup: CDR1 SQVTM, CDR2 ANQGSEA.

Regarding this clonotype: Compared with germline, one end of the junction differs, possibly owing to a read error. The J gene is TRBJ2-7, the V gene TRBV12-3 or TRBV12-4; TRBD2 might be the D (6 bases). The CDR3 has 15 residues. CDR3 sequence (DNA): TGTGCCGGCAGTTCCCCTCTAGCGCTGATCTACGAGCAGTACTTC. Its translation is CAGSSPLALIYEQYF.

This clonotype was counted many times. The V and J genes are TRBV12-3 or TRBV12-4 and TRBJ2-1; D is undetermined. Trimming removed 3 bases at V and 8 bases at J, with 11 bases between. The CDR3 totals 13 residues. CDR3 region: CASSFGPFDEQFF. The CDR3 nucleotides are TGTGCCAGCAGTTTCGGCCCCTTCGATGAGCAGTTCTTC.

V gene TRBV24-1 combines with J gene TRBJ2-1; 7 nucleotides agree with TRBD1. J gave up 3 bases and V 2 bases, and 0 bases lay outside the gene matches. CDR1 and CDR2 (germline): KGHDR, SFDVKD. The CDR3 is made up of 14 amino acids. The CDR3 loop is CATSDSGGYNEQFF. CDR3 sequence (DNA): TGTGCCACCAGTGATTCAGGGGGCTACAATGAGCAGTTCTTC.

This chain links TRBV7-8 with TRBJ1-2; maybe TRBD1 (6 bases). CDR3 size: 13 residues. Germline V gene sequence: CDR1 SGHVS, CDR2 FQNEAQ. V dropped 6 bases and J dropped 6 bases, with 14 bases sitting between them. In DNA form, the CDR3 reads TGTGCCAGCAGACGCTGGGGGGCGCATGGCTACACCTTC. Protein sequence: CASRRWGAHGYTF.

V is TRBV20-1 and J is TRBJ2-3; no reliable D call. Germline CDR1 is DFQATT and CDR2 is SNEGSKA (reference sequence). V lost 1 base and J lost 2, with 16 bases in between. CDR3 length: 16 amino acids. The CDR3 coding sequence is TGCAGTGCTAGAGCACCGACCAGCAAATTCACAGATACGCAGTATTTT. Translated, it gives CSARAPTSKFTDTQYF.

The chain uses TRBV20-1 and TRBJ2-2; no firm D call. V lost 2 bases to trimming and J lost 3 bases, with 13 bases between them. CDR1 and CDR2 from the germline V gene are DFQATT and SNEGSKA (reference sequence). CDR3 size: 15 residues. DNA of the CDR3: TGCAGTGCTAGAACAGCCCCGTTGCACACCGGGGAGCTGTTTTTT. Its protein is CSARTAPLHTGELFF.

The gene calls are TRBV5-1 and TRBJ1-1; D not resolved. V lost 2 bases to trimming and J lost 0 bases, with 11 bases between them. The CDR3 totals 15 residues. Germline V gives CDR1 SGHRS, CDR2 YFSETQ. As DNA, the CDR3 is TGCGCCAGCAGCTTAGTAGGATACTTGAACACTGAAGCTTTCTTT. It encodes CASSLVGYLNTEAFF.

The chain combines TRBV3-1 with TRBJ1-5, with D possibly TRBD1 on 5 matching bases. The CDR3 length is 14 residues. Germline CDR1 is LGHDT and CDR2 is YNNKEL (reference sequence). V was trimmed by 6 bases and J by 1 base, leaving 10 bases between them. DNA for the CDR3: TGTGCCAGCAGGAATTCAGGGAGCAATCAGCCCCAGCATTTT. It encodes CASRNSGSNQPQHF.

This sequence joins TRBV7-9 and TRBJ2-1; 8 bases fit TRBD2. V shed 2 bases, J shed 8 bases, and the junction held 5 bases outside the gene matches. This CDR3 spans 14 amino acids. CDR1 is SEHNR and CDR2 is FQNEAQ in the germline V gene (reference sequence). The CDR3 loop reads CASSLTREGYEQFF. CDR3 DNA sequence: TGTGCCAGCAGCTTAACACGGGAGGGGTATGAGCAGTTCTTC. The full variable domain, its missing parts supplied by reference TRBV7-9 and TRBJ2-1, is DTGVSQNPRHKITKRGQNVTFRCDPISEHNRLYWYRQTLGQGPEFLTYFQNEAQLEKSRLLSDRFSAERPKGSFSTLEIQRTEQGDSAMYLCASSLTREGYEQFFGPGTRLTVL.

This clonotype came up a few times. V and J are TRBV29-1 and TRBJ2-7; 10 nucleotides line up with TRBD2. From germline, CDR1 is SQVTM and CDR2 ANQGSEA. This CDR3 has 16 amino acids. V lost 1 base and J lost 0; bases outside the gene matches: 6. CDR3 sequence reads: CSVEGMASGSSYEQYF. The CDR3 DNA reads TGCAGCGTTGAAGGTATGGCTAGCGGGAGCTCCTACGAGCAGTACTTC.

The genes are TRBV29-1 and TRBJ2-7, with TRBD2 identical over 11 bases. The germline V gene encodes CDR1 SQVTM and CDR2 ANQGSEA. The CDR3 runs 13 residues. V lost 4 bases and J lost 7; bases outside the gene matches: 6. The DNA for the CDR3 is TGCAGCGTTGCTAGCGGGGGGTGGAATGAGCAGTACTTC. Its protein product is CSVASGGWNEQYF.

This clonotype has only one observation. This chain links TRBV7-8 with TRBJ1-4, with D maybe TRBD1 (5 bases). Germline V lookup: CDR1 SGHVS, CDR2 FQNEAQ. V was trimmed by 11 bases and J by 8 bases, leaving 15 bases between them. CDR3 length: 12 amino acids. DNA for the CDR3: TGTGCCTGCCGCTTGGGGGACGAAAAACTGTTTTTT. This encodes CACRLGDEKLFF.

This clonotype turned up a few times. The CDR3 DNA sequence: TGCGCCAGCAGCCAAGATAGGGGCGGGACCAAAAACATTCAGTACTTC. Residues: CASSQDRGGTKNIQYF. This chain joins TRBV4-1 and TRBJ2-4; possibly TRBD2 for D (6 bases). Germline V gene lookup returns CDR1 MGHRA and CDR2 YSYEKL. V was pared by 0 bases and J by 2 bases, with 11 bases between. The CDR3 sequence is 16 residues long.

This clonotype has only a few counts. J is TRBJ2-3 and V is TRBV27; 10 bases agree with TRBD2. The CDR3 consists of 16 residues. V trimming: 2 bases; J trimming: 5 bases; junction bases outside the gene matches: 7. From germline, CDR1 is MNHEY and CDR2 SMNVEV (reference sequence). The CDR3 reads CASSLRPSGRGDTQYF. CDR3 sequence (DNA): TGTGCCAGCAGTTTACGCCCTAGCGGGAGAGGAGATACGCAGTATTTT.

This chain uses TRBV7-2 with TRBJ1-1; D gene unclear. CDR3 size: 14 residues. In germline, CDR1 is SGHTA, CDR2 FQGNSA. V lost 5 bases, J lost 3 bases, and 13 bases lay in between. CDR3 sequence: CASSKAGDYTEAFF. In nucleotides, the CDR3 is TGTGCCAGCAGCAAGGCGGGAGACTACACTGAAGCTTTCTTT.

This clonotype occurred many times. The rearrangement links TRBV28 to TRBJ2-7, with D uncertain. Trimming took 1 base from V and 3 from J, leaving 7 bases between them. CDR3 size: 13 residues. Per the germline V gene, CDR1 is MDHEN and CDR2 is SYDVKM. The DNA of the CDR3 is TGTGCCAGCAGTTTATTAGTTAGCTACGAGCAGTACTTC. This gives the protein CASSLLVSYEQYF.

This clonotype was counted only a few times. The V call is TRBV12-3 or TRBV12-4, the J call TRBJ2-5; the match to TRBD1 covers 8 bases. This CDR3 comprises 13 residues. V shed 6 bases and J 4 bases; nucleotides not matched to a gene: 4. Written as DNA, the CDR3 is TGTGCCAGCAGGCATACAGGGGGAGAGACCCAGTACTTC. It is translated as CASRHTGGETQYF.

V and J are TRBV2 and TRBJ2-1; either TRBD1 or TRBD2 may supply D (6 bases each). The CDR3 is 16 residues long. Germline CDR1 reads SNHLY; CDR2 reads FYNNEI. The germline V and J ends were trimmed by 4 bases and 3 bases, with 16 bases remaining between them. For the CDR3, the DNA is TGTGCCAGCAGTGCCCCCGGGGGCTACTACTACAATGAGCAGTTCTTC. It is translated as CASSAPGGYYYNEQFF.